Shown below are 3 T cell receptor beta chains from a single sample sequenced in a study of cytomegalovirus exposure and HLA in healthy donors. PCR was performed using 60 Vbeta and 13 Jbeta primers. TCRdb keeps only in-frame clones here, not all; method: immunoSEQ multiplex PCR. The sample includes around 200,000 clones, 80% of them seen just once. Sequencing input: PBMCs. These receptors all stem from a boy under 18 in good health and CMV-seronegative.

The chain employs TRBV19 and TRBJ2-1, with TRBD2 matching over 12 bases. The CDR3 is 18 residues long. Germline assignment: CDR1 LNHDA and CDR2 SQIVND (reference sequence). V shed 1 base and J 2 bases; nucleotides not matched to a gene: 6. The CDR3 spells CASSIGRLAGVPYNEQFF. CDR3 in DNA: TGTGCCAGTAGTATAGGTAGACTAGCGGGAGTGCCCTACAATGAGCAGTTCTTC.

The chain is built from TRBV2 and TRBJ1-2; no definite D call. Germline lookup yields CDR1 SNHLY and CDR2 FYNNEI. V was cut by 8 bases and J by 2 bases, with 18 bases left in between. This CDR3 region has 15 residues. CDR3 nucleotide sequence: TGTGCCAGCCGCGTTGAAGCAGCGCTAAACTATGGCTACACCTTC. Translated: CASRVEAALNYGYTF. Drawing the rest from reference TRBV2 and TRBJ1-2, the complete variable domain is EPEVTQTPSHQVTQMGQEVILRCVPISNHLYFYWYRQILGQKVEFLVSFYNNEISEKSEIFDDQFSVERPDGSNFTLKIRSTKLEDSAMYFCASRVEAALNYGYTFGSGTRLTVV.

V usage is TRBV4-1 and J usage is TRBJ1-5; 8 bases agree with TRBD1. The CDR3 totals 16 residues. Germline loops: CDR1 MGHRA, CDR2 YSYEKL. The junction had 7 bases not matched to a gene; V was cut back by 0 bases and J by 6 bases. The CDR3 sequence is CASSQDPLRGPQPQHF. CDR3 coding DNA: TGCGCCAGCAGCCAAGACCCTCTCAGGGGGCCTCAGCCCCAGCATTTT.